This T cell receptor beta chain was sequenced for a study of T cells after yellow fever vaccination. Study-wide points: Only a minor proportion of clonotypes was detected across both CD4 and CD8 compartments. Bulk-population clonotypes that are abundant could appear as contaminants in FACS-sorted repertoires.

TCRdb re-called the 5' RACE reads with MiXCR, one entry per CDR3 protein. The table has 150,000 or so distinct CDR3 sequences, roughly 6.7% seen once; the top ten hold over 0.55%. This clonotype has only a few counts. Its antigen remains unidentified. The CDR3 has 14 residues. V shed 6 bases and J 0 bases; nucleotides not matched to a gene: 6. Germline V gene lookup returns CDR1 DFQATT and CDR2 SNEGSKA (reference sequence). V gene TRBV20-1 combines with J gene TRBJ2-3; 7 nucleotides line up with TRBD2. This TCR was sampled from a man in his thirties or forties who received the YFV17D yellow fever vaccine. The sample in question was CD4+ T cells sorted from PBMCs, obtained 10 days after the yellow fever booster vaccination. The CDR3, as DNA: TGCAGTGCGTCGAGTAGCGGGAGCACAGATACGCAGTATTTT. Encoded protein: CSASSSGSTDTQYF.